The 14 T cell receptor beta chains in this list originate from one sample, sequenced in a study of neoadjuvant anti-PD-1 for oral cavity cancer. The data were produced by immunoSEQ multiplex PCR, yet TCRdb's version contains in-frame clones alone and is incomplete. Among 15,000 or so clones listed, 50% to 70% were seen once. This specimen was PBMCs, taken before nivolumab (anti-PD-1) treatment. These receptors were collected from a person aged 40 to 85 with oral cavity squamous cell carcinoma.

This chain connects TRBV5-1 to TRBJ2-5; D may be TRBD2 (6 bases). V lost 6 bases and J 1 base, leaving 13 bases between the germline ends. The germline V gene has CDR1 SGHRS and CDR2 YFSETQ. This CDR3 is built from 14 residues. Here the CDR3 reads CASTNSGAQETQYF. In DNA form, the CDR3 reads TGCGCCAGCACGAATAGCGGAGCCCAAGAGACCCAGTACTTC. Together with reference TRBV5-1 and TRBJ2-5, the CDR3 gives the full variable domain: KAGVTQTPRYLIKTRGQQVTLSCSPISGHRSVSWYQQTPGQGLQFLFEYFSETQRNKGNFPGRFSGRQFSNSRSEMNVSTLELGDSALYLCASTNSGAQETQYFGPGTRLLVL.

This clone is a singleton in its sample. This chain joins TRBV5-6 and TRBJ1-2; 8 bases are shared with TRBD1. J gave up 4 bases and V 6 bases, and 17 bases lay outside the gene matches. The germline V gene encodes CDR1 SGHDT and CDR2 YYEEEE. CDR3 size: 17 residues. CDR3 sequence: CASTIAPQGASIYGYTF. The CDR3 DNA follows: TGTGCCAGCACTATTGCCCCCCAGGGGGCGAGTATCTATGGCTACACCTTC.

The gene calls are TRBV2 and TRBJ1-4; the D is unclear. Germline values: CDR1 SNHLY, CDR2 FYNNEI. CDR3 length equals 13 residues. V lost 7 bases and J 10 bases, leaving 16 bases between the germline ends. The CDR3 nucleotides read TGTGCCAGCACGTTGGCAGCCACCGGAAAACTGTTTTTT. It codes for CASTLAATGKLFF.

This clone was counted between two and nine times. The CDR3 loop reads CASSLADRGGTDTQYF. CDR3 bases: TGCGCCAGCAGCTTAGCCGACAGGGGAGGCACAGATACGCAGTATTTT. The genes are TRBV5-1 and TRBJ2-3; 8 positions match TRBD1. The ends lost 2 bases at V and 1 base at J; junction bases unmatched: 6. Germline V gene lookup returns CDR1 SGHRS and CDR2 YFSETQ. This CDR3 contains 16 residues.

The chain joins TRBV28 to TRBJ2-7, with a possible D match to TRBD2 (6 bases). CDR1 MDHEN and CDR2 SYDVKM come from the germline V gene. The CDR3 length is 16 residues. V gave up 4 bases and J gave up 2 bases, with 18 bases separating them. CDR3 in DNA: TGTGCCAGCAGTTCTCCCTCGCGGGGCCCCCCCTACGAGCAGTACTTC. It is translated as CASSSPSRGPPYEQYF.

The chain joins TRBV5-1 to TRBJ2-1, with D possibly matching TRBD2 (5 bases). Germline V gives CDR1 SGHRS, CDR2 YFSETQ. Trimming took off 3 bases at V and 1 base at J, with 17 bases between the two ends. This CDR3 is 17 amino acids long. This chain's CDR3 is CASSSQPDTRSYNEQFF. The DNA for the CDR3 is TGCGCCAGCAGCTCCCAGCCGGATACTAGGTCCTACAATGAGCAGTTCTTC.

CDR3 sequence reads: CASSVYEYEQFF. CDR3 in DNA: TGTGCCAGCAGCGTTTACGAATATGAGCAGTTCTTC. This sequence joins TRBV7-8 and TRBJ2-1; D is uncertain. Germline loops: CDR1 SGHVS, CDR2 FQNEAQ. The CDR3 is made up of 12 amino acids. Trimming stripped 5 bases from V and 8 bases from J, with 10 bases between.

J is TRBJ1-2 and V is TRBV5-4, with TRBD1 as a possible D gene (6 bases). Trimming left V 4 bases short and J 4 bases short, with 17 bases between. The CDR3 extends over 15 amino acids. Germline V gene sequence: CDR1 SGHNT, CDR2 YYREEE (reference sequence). This CDR3 reads CASSQGGDLSYGYTF. The DNA of the CDR3 is TGTGCCAGCAGCCAAGGGGGAGATTTGTCCTATGGCTACACCTTC.

V is TRBV5-1 and J is TRBJ2-2, with 7 bases aligning to TRBD1. V shed 4 bases, J shed 4 bases, and the junction held 7 bases outside the gene matches. The CDR3 is 15 amino acids. Germline lookup yields CDR1 SGHRS and CDR2 YFSETQ. The CDR3: CASSPGQVATGELFF. The CDR3 coding sequence is TGCGCCAGCAGCCCTGGACAGGTTGCCACCGGGGAGCTGTTTTTT.

As concerns this clone: Compared with germline, one end of the junction differs, possibly owing to a read error. The rearrangement links TRBV9 to TRBJ2-7; the D is unclear. This CDR3 is 15 amino acids long. From germline, CDR1 is SGDLS and CDR2 YYNGEE. This CDR3 is CAGSVGGTSSYEQYF. As DNA, the CDR3 is TGTGCCGGCAGCGTAGGCGGAACGAGCTCCTACGAGCAGTACTTC.

V and J are TRBV7-2 and TRBJ2-7; D may be TRBD1 or TRBD2 (5 bases each). Germline CDR1 is SGHTA and CDR2 is FQGNSA. The CDR3 is 13 amino acids. The V gene lost 7 bases and the J gene lost 6 bases, with 16 bases spanning the gap. CDR3 amino acids: CASIRMRGSEQYF. The CDR3 DNA is TGTGCCAGCATAAGAATGAGGGGCTCCGAGCAGTACTTC.

This clone was seen only a few times. The chain recombines TRBV5-1 with TRBJ1-3, with unresolved D. Trimming shortened V by 0 bases and J by 2 bases, and 6 bases separated the two germline ends. The CDR3 extends over 14 amino acids. Germline V gives CDR1 SGHRS, CDR2 YFSETQ. CDR3 DNA: TGCGCCAGCAGCTTGGAGGTCGCTGGAAACACCATATATTTT. Translated: CASSLEVAGNTIYF.

In its sample, this clone was seen a few times. This chain uses TRBV2 with TRBJ1-1; 7 bases map to TRBD1. Trimming removed 5 bases from V and 4 bases from J; junction bases left unmatched: 7. CDR1 is SNHLY, CDR2 FYNNEI, per germline. The CDR3 runs to 14 residues. The CDR3 reads CASSRQGGRTEAFF. The CDR3 nucleotides are TGTGCCAGCAGTAGACAAGGGGGCCGCACTGAAGCTTTCTTT.

The V call is TRBV7-9, the J call TRBJ1-2; 11 bases map to TRBD1. This CDR3 contains 13 residues. Germline CDR1 and CDR2: SEHNR and FQNEAQ (reference sequence). After removal of 4 bases from V and 8 bases from J, the junction contained 3 bases not matched to a gene. This CDR3 reads CASSSGTGGGYTF. The CDR3 coding sequence is TGTGCCAGCAGCTCCGGGACAGGGGGAGGCTACACCTTC.